The entry below describes one TCR beta chain. The data were taken from a study of patients and donors after allogeneic stem cell transplantation. Germline V lookup: CDR1 MGHRA, CDR2 YSYEKL. Trimming pared 1 base from V and 2 bases from J, leaving 15 bases between. The CDR3 is 16 residues long. One entry per CDR3 protein, called by TCRdb with MiXCR from the RT-PCR reads. The sample gives hundreds of thousands of distinct CDR3 sequences, over 30% of which show up once; around a tenth is in the top ten. The sequence was obtained from a human donor who was either an allogeneic HSCT recipient or a stem cell or donor lymphocyte infusion donor (not recorded which). It is not recorded whose cells these are; they may come from a transplant donor. Sequences were obtained from blood, either unsorted or a sorted T cell fraction (not recorded which). The rearrangement uses TRBV4-1 and TRBJ2-7, with a weak D call TRBD1 (6 bases). The DNA of the CDR3 is TGCGCCAGCAGCCAAGTCATAGGGACACCTGCCTACGAGCAGTACTTC. Translation: CASSQVIGTPAYEQYF.